The clone carrying this T cell receptor (beta chain) has a count of ten or more. The antigen remains undetermined. This may stem from a read error, because a much larger clone lies one nucleotide away. The data were taken from a study of neurological immune-mediated disorders. Study observations and caveats: Because no CDR3 amino acid sequences were shared across subjects by expanded clones, private repertoires were suggested in all groups.

Each TCR transcript was tagged with a 10-nucleotide random UMI during 5'RACE. Each CDR3 protein is one row after TCRdb ran MiXCR on the 5' RACE reads. Of approximately 43,000 distinct CDR3 sequences in the sample, over 2% are singletons; the top ten hold 9.5% to 15%. The sequence was collected from a man in his thirties or forties with multiple sclerosis. Sequenced sample: PBMCs.

The CDR3 nucleotides read TGTGCCAGCAACGTAGGGAATCAGCCCCAGAATTTT. It encodes CASNVGNQPQNF. The chain joins TRBV28 to TRBJ1-5; D unclear. The CDR3 runs to 12 residues. Germline V CDR1 and CDR2: MDHEN, SYDVKM.